These 19 T cell receptor beta chains came from one sample sequenced in a study of T cell changes during pregnancy in multiple sclerosis. Here immunoSEQ multiplex PCR was the method, and the copy in TCRdb shows in-frame clones only, minus some. The sample has 30,000 to 45,000 clones, roughly 90% seen once. Sequencing was performed on CD4+ T cells from peripheral blood mononuclear cells, taken in the third trimester of pregnancy. These receptors all stem from a female donor with multiple sclerosis, enrolled in a pregnancy study.

The chain uses TRBV6-6 and TRBJ1-2; 7 bases fit TRBD1. V dropped 6 bases and J dropped 8; count of bases not matched to a gene: 12. This CDR3 has 14 residues. Per germline, CDR1 MNHNY and CDR2 SVGAGI (reference sequence). Here the CDR3 DNA reads TGTGCCAGCAGCCCCGACGGGACAGCGGGCGGCTACACCTTC. Translated: CASSPDGTAGGYTF.

The CDR3, as DNA: TGTGCCAGTAGTAGGGGGGGGAACTATGGCTACACCTTC. It encodes CASSRGGNYGYTF. V usage is TRBV19 and J usage is TRBJ1-2; weak D call: TRBD1 (5 bases). This CDR3 has 13 residues. The ends were cut back, 4 bases at V and 2 bases at J, with 8 bases in the middle. The germline V gene has CDR1 LNHDA and CDR2 SQIVND (reference sequence).

V and J are TRBV5-4 and TRBJ2-3; 8 bases map to TRBD2. Trimming at V came to 4 bases and at J to 3 bases, leaving 7 bases not matched to a gene. The CDR3 contains 15 residues. Per germline, CDR1 SGHNT and CDR2 YYREEE (reference sequence). This CDR3 is CASSQRESGTDTQYF. CDR3 sequence (DNA): TGTGCCAGCAGCCAGCGGGAGTCAGGAACAGATACGCAGTATTTT.

This chain uses TRBV6-1 with TRBJ1-5; no firm D call. The CDR3 extends over 16 amino acids. Germline V gene sequence: CDR1 MNHNS, CDR2 SASEGT. The ends were cut back, 4 bases at V and 1 base at J, with 14 bases in the middle. CDR3 amino acids: CASSVLIRVSNQPQHF. The CDR3 DNA reads as TGTGCCAGCAGTGTTTTAATCCGTGTAAGCAATCAGCCCCAGCATTTT.

The rearrangement links TRBV19 to TRBJ2-3, with 8 bases matching TRBD1. Per germline, CDR1 LNHDA and CDR2 SQIVND (reference sequence). With V trimmed by 3 bases and J by 0 bases, 11 bases remained unmatched. The CDR3 totals 18 residues. The CDR3 sequence is CASSIQGGGQGSTDTQYF. The DNA of the CDR3 is TGTGCCAGTAGTATTCAGGGGGGCGGACAGGGAAGCACAGATACGCAGTATTTT.

The chain carries TRBV5-4 and TRBJ1-1, with 9 bases aligning to TRBD1. The CDR3 loop spans 15 amino acids. V dropped 5 bases and J dropped 2; count of bases not matched to a gene: 7. Germline V gene sequence: CDR1 SGHNT, CDR2 YYREEE (reference sequence). The CDR3 DNA sequence: TGTGCCAGCAGTCGTGGGACAGGGATTAACACTGAAGCTTTCTTT. Encoded protein: CASSRGTGINTEAFF.

V is TRBV5-4 and J is TRBJ2-2, with TRBD2 matching over 12 bases. The CDR3 covers 16 residues. The V segment lost 4 bases and the J segment 3 bases; nucleotides outside the gene matches: 4. Germline assignment: CDR1 SGHNT and CDR2 YYREEE (reference sequence). The CDR3 region is CASSASGRADTGELFF. The CDR3 DNA follows: TGTGCCAGCAGCGCTAGCGGGAGGGCCGACACCGGGGAGCTGTTTTTT.

This chain uses TRBV5-1 with TRBJ2-3, with a weak D call TRBD1 (6 bases). The CDR3 length is 14 residues. Trimming removed 1 base at V and 3 bases at J, with 9 bases between. Germline V gene sequence: CDR1 SGHRS, CDR2 YFSETQ. CDR3 nucleotide sequence: TGCGCCAGCAGCTTGCCGAGGGGGACAGATACGCAGTATTTT. Amino acid sequence: CASSLPRGTDTQYF.

The chain has TRBV19 and TRBJ2-6, with a weak D call TRBD2 (5 bases). This CDR3 is 14 amino acids long. The ends were cut back, 8 bases at V and 1 base at J, with 9 bases in the middle. CDR1 and CDR2 (germline): LNHDA, SQIVND (reference sequence). The CDR3 is CASAGGSGANVLTF. In DNA form, the CDR3 reads TGTGCCAGTGCCGGAGGATCTGGGGCCAACGTCCTGACTTTC.

The chain combines TRBV19 with TRBJ2-7; possibly TRBD1 for D (5 bases). This CDR3 is built from 13 residues. Germline-derived CDR1 and CDR2 are LNHDA and SQIVND (reference sequence). V lost 4 bases to trimming and J lost 4 bases, with 11 bases between them. The CDR3 nucleotides are TGTGCCAGTAGTACCACTGGACAATACGAGCAGTACTTC. It yields the protein CASSTTGQYEQYF.

This clone came up a few times. This chain uses TRBV6-5 with TRBJ1-2; the D gene is possibly TRBD1 (5 bases). The V and J ends lost 7 bases and 7 bases respectively, with 16 bases between them. The CDR3 totals 13 residues. In germline, CDR1 is MNHEY, CDR2 SVGAGI. CDR3 amino acids: CASTRTGIGGYTF. The CDR3 DNA is TGTGCCAGCACCCGAACAGGTATCGGTGGCTACACCTTC.

The genes are TRBV30 and TRBJ1-1; D gene ambiguous. CDR3 length: 12 amino acids. The V gene's germline CDR1 is GTSNPN and CDR2 SVGIG (reference sequence). V lost 2 bases, J lost 10 bases, and 14 bases lay in between. The CDR3 DNA sequence: TGTGCCTGGAGTCCTCCCAGGAGGTTAGCTTTCTTT. Translated: CAWSPPRRLAFF.

This rearrangement joins TRBV19 to TRBJ2-3, with 9 bases identical to TRBD1. The trim removed 7 bases at V and 2 bases at J, leaving 7 bases unmatched. Germline V gives CDR1 LNHDA, CDR2 SQIVND (reference sequence). The CDR3 totals 15 residues. The CDR3 sequence is CASKQDRGATDTQYF. The CDR3 DNA sequence: TGTGCCAGTAAGCAGGACAGGGGAGCCACAGATACGCAGTATTTT.

J is TRBJ2-7 and V is TRBV30; the D gene is possibly TRBD1 (6 bases). V gave up 0 bases and J gave up 12 bases, with 18 bases separating them. The germline V gene has CDR1 GTSNPN and CDR2 SVGIG (reference sequence). CDR3 length: 13 residues. The CDR3 is CAWSVSREGGRYF. CDR3 nucleotide sequence: TGTGCCTGGAGTGTAAGCAGGGAAGGGGGTAGGTACTTC.

The chain has TRBV2 and TRBJ2-5; no firm D call. The CDR3 is 16 amino acids. V shed 5 bases and J shed 4 bases, with 20 bases lying between them. Germline values: CDR1 SNHLY, CDR2 FYNNEI. CDR3 in amino acids: CASSRSPTSIGETQYF. The DNA of the CDR3 is TGTGCCAGCAGTCGATCCCCTACTTCAATCGGAGAGACCCAGTACTTC.

This chain uses TRBV28 with TRBJ1-1, with 7 bases aligning to TRBD1. The germline CDR1 and CDR2 sequences are MDHEN and SYDVKM. V shed 2 bases and J 6 bases; nucleotides not matched to a gene: 6. CDR3 size: 14 residues. The CDR3 coding sequence is TGTGCCAGCAGTTTAGAAGGGGGCGCCCCTGAAGCTTTCTTT. Protein: CASSLEGGAPEAFF.

The chain couples TRBV29-1 to TRBJ2-7, with 13 nucleotides matching TRBD2. Germline V lookup: CDR1 SQVTM, CDR2 ANQGSEA. CDR3 length: 18 amino acids. Germline trimming cut 7 bases from V and 0 bases from J; bases unmatched to any gene: 15. Here the CDR3 reads CSAARGTSGEVSSYEQYF. The CDR3 nucleotides read TGCAGCGCTGCCCGGGGGACTAGCGGGGAGGTTAGCTCCTACGAGCAGTACTTC.

The V call is TRBV7-3, the J call TRBJ2-7; no firm D call. Trimming left V 1 base short and J 0 bases short, with 10 bases between. The CDR3 extends over 15 amino acids. Germline lookup yields CDR1 SGHTA and CDR2 FQGTGA. The CDR3 coding sequence is TGTGCCAGCAGCTTAATTGGAGACGTCTCCTACGAGCAGTACTTC. Residues: CASSLIGDVSYEQYF.

This chain connects TRBV6-6 to TRBJ1-2; 9 positions match TRBD1. V lost 5 bases, J lost 7 bases, and 5 bases stayed unmatched. Germline CDR1 reads MNHNY; CDR2 reads SVGAGI (reference sequence). This CDR3 contains 13 residues. The chain's CDR3 is CASSIDRGAGYTF. The CDR3 DNA is TGTGCCAGCAGTATCGACAGGGGGGCTGGCTACACCTTC.